These 28 T cell receptor beta chains share one sample of origin, sequenced in a study of blood T cells in healthy people across ages. PCR was performed a second time for about 7 to 11 cycles using a sample-barcoded 5' primer and a J-beta primer mix. TCRdb re-called the 5' RACE reads with MiXCR, one entry per CDR3 protein. This table holds hundreds of thousands of distinct CDR3 sequences, 24% found once. These same records also appear under a second study, on T cells of mothers and their children.

Sequencing used blood. Receptors were obtained from a boy between 10 and 17 years old in good health.

This clonotype was detected a few times. The chain couples TRBV28 to TRBJ2-7; TRBD1 is a possible D gene (6 bases). Germline V gene lookup returns CDR1 MDHEN and CDR2 SYDVKM. The CDR3 length is 15 residues. Trimming took 3 bases from V and 1 from J, leaving 13 bases between them. The CDR3 spells CASSFWAGVSYEQYF. CDR3 bases: TGTGCCAGCAGTTTCTGGGCAGGGGTATCCTACGAGCAGTACTTC.

V is TRBV4-3 and J is TRBJ1-5; tentatively, D is TRBD1 (5 bases). V lost 1 base and J lost 7, with 11 bases in between. The CDR3 has 14 residues. Germline CDR1 and CDR2: LGHNA and YSLEER. CDR3 sequence reads: CASSQGAGGQPQHF. The CDR3 DNA sequence: TGCGCCAGCAGCCAAGGTGCGGGGGGGCAGCCCCAGCATTTT.

The gene calls are TRBV28 and TRBJ2-5; possibly TRBD1 for D (8 bases). With the DNA end fitting TRBJ2-7 better, the J assignment may be wrong. Looked up from germline, CDR1 is MDHEN and CDR2 is SYDVKM. This CDR3 comprises 15 residues. Here the CDR3 reads CASSFRGLAAYEQYF. The CDR3 nucleotides read TGTGCCAGCAGTTTCAGGGGGCTAGCGGCCTACGAGCAGTACTTC.

The CDR3 DNA follows: TGTGCCAGCAGCTTGCAGGGTCTCCTCTCCTACAATGAGCAGTTCTTC. Its protein is CASSLQGLLSYNEQFF. This chain connects TRBV7-9 to TRBJ2-1; D is perhaps TRBD1 (5 bases). Germline loops: CDR1 SEHNR, CDR2 FQNEAQ (reference sequence). This CDR3 region has 16 residues. V was clipped by 3 bases and J by 0 bases, with 12 bases between them.

CDR3 sequence: CASRPGLQGEKLFF. For the CDR3, the DNA is TGTGCCAGCAGACCAGGACTCCAAGGTGAAAAACTGTTTTTT. The genes are TRBV6-4 and TRBJ1-4, with D unresolved. The V gene's germline CDR1 is MRHNA and CDR2 SNTAGT. The CDR3 runs 14 residues. V lost 6 bases and J lost 7, with 15 bases in between.

The chain employs TRBV20-1 and TRBJ2-7; D might be TRBD1 (7 bases). The germline V gene has CDR1 DFQATT and CDR2 SNEGSKA (reference sequence). The V gene lost 3 bases and the J gene lost 1 base, with 10 bases spanning the gap. The CDR3 sequence is 13 residues long. The chain's CDR3 is CSARGGQSYEQYF. CDR3 bases: TGCAGTGCTAGGGGGGGACAGTCCTACGAGCAGTACTTC.

V gene TRBV5-1 combines with J gene TRBJ2-3; D possibly matches TRBD1 or TRBD2 (7 bases each). CDR3 size: 14 residues. Per the germline V gene, CDR1 is SGHRS and CDR2 is YFSETQ. Trimming stripped 4 bases from V and 5 bases from J, with 14 bases between. Written as DNA, the CDR3 is TGCGCCAGCAGCCAGGGGGGGGCGGAAGATACGCAGTATTTT. Protein sequence: CASSQGGAEDTQYF.

This clonotype was observed a handful of times. V is TRBV4-3 and J is TRBJ2-7; no definite D call. V lost 0 bases and J 4 bases, leaving 7 bases between the germline ends. The CDR3 runs to 13 residues. Germline V gene lookup returns CDR1 LGHNA and CDR2 YSLEER. The CDR3 protein is CASSQDLEYEQYF. Here the CDR3 DNA reads TGCGCCAGCAGCCAAGATTTGGAGTACGAGCAGTACTTC.

Regarding this clonotype: At one end, the junction sequence differs from germline, possibly due to a read error. The chain is built from TRBV25-1 and TRBJ2-5; either TRBD1 or TRBD2 may supply D (6 bases each). The CDR3 totals 14 residues. Germline lookup yields CDR1 MGHDK and CDR2 SYGVNS. The CDR3 region is CASSDFRGVETQCF. The CDR3 nucleotides are TGTGCCAGCAGTGATTTTAGGGGGGTGGAGACCCAGTGCTTC.

This sequence joins TRBV24-1 and TRBJ2-1; 10 positions agree with TRBD1. V shed 4 bases and J 9 bases; nucleotides not matched to a gene: 5. The germline V gene has CDR1 KGHDR and CDR2 SFDVKD. The CDR3 is made up of 14 amino acids. The CDR3: CATSETGGKIEQFF. CDR3 in DNA: TGTGCCACCAGTGAGACAGGGGGCAAGATTGAGCAGTTCTTC.

J is TRBJ2-1 and V is TRBV28; no reliable D call. The CDR3 runs to 13 residues. Deletions cut 2 bases from V and 8 bases from J, with 10 bases between. Germline V gene data show CDR1 as MDHEN and CDR2 as SYDVKM. The CDR3 DNA follows: TGTGCCAGCAGTTTACCCCGGTATGATGAGCAGTTCTTC. This codes for CASSLPRYDEQFF. The variable domain in full, with the rest retrieved from reference TRBV28 and TRBJ2-1, is DVKVTQSSRYLVKRTGEKVFLECVQDMDHENMFWYRQDPGLGLRLIYFSYDVKMKEKGDIPEGYSVSREKKERFSLILESASTNQTSMYLCASSLPRYDEQFFGPGTRLTVL.

The rearrangement joins TRBV11-1 to TRBJ2-2; TRBD1 matches 7 bases. This CDR3 is 14 amino acids long. Germline V gene lookup returns CDR1 SGHAT and CDR2 FQDESV (reference sequence). The J segment lost 3 bases and the V segment lost 6 bases, leaving 4 bases of the junction unmatched. The DNA for the CDR3 is TGTGCCAGCAGACAGGGACAGTACACCGGGGAGCTGTTTTTT. Encoded protein: CASRQGQYTGELFF.

The chain joins TRBV29-1 to TRBJ1-2; D gene ambiguous. This CDR3 has 12 amino acids. Germline loops: CDR1 SQVTM, CDR2 ANQGSEA. V dropped 4 bases and J dropped 4 bases, with 10 bases sitting between them. The CDR3 sequence: CSVGERRYGYTF. CDR3 in DNA: TGCAGCGTTGGTGAACGGCGCTATGGCTACACCTTC. Variable domain in full (rest from reference TRBV29-1 and TRBJ1-2): SAVISQKPSRDICQRGTSLTIQCQVDSQVTMMFWYRQQPGQSLTLIATANQGSEATYESGFVIDKFPISRPNLTFSTLTVSNMSPEDSSIYLCSVGERRYGYTFGSGTRLTVV.

The chain combines TRBV28 with TRBJ1-4; 8 bases match TRBD1. V was clipped by 6 bases and J by 2 bases; unmatched bases: 5. In germline, CDR1 is MDHEN, CDR2 SYDVKM. The CDR3 runs 15 residues. The CDR3 loop reads CASSRRTGTNEKLFF. As DNA, the CDR3 is TGTGCCAGCAGCCGAAGGACAGGGACTAATGAAAAACTGTTTTTT.

This clonotype has more than one count but fewer than ten. V is TRBV20-1 and J is TRBJ2-3; D could derive from TRBD1 or TRBD2 (5 bases each). This CDR3 has 17 residues. V was trimmed by 1 base and J by 4 bases, leaving 21 bases between them. Germline CDR1 DFQATT, CDR2 SNEGSKA (reference sequence). The CDR3 protein is CSARVTRVGLGADTQYF. CDR3 in DNA: TGCAGTGCTAGAGTGACAAGGGTGGGTTTGGGGGCAGATACGCAGTATTTT.

The rearrangement joins TRBV29-1 to TRBJ1-4; D gene uncertain. CDR3 size: 11 residues. CDR1 and CDR2 from the germline V gene are SQVTM and ANQGSEA. Trimming removed 4 bases at V and 8 bases at J, with 8 bases between. The CDR3 sequence: CSVGWREKLFF. In DNA, the CDR3 is TGCAGCGTTGGGTGGAGAGAAAAACTGTTTTTT.

V is TRBV9 and J is TRBJ2-3; D gene ambiguous. Looked up from germline, CDR1 is SGDLS and CDR2 is YYNGEE. The CDR3 contains 15 residues. Deletions cut 4 bases from V and 6 bases from J, with 18 bases between. CDR3 region: CASSSRSTPVDTQYF. The DNA of the CDR3 is TGTGCCAGCAGCTCAAGATCAACCCCGGTGGATACGCAGTATTTT. Drawing the rest from reference TRBV9 and TRBJ2-3, the complete variable domain is DSGVTQTPKHLITATGQRVTLRCSPRSGDLSVYWYQQSLDQGLQFLIQYYNGEERAKGNILERFSAQQFPDLHSELNLSSLELGDSALYFCASSSRSTPVDTQYFGPGTRLTVL.

In its sample, this clonotype was seen a few times. The chain couples TRBV5-1 to TRBJ2-6, with 10 bases fitting TRBD1. Per the germline V gene, CDR1 is SGHRS and CDR2 is YFSETQ. With 5 bases clipped from V and 0 bases from J, the junction kept 5 bases outside the gene matches. The CDR3 contains 17 residues. DNA for the CDR3: TGCGCCAGCAGAACCGGGACAGGGGCCTCTGGGGCCAACGTCCTGACTTTC. This encodes CASRTGTGASGANVLTF.

This clonotype has just a few counts. The V gene is TRBV7-2, the J gene TRBJ2-1; D is perhaps TRBD2 (5 bases). There are 15 residues in the CDR3. The germline CDR1 and CDR2 sequences are SGHTA and FQGNSA. Trimming removed 5 bases at V and 6 bases at J, with 17 bases between. CDR3 in DNA: TGTGCCAGCAGCCAAACTAGGCTCGCCGCCAATGAGCAGTTCTTC. Encoded protein: CASSQTRLAANEQFF.

This clonotype was observed a few times. The V call is TRBV6-6, the J call TRBJ2-2; weak D call: TRBD2 (5 bases). Per germline, CDR1 MNHNY and CDR2 SVGAGI (reference sequence). Trimming stripped 4 bases from V and 1 base from J, with 10 bases between. The CDR3 spans 15 residues. CDR3 nucleotide sequence: TGTGCCAGCAGTTCCTTGGACTGGAACACCGGGGAGCTGTTTTTT. As protein: CASSSLDWNTGELFF.

The sample holds a few counts of this clonotype. The V and J genes are TRBV14 and TRBJ2-1, with 9 bases aligning to TRBD2. The CDR3 is 15 residues long. Germline V CDR1 and CDR2: SGHDN, FVKESK. J was trimmed by 4 bases and V by 1 base; bases with no gene match: 2. The CDR3 DNA reads as TGTGCCAGCAGCCAAGTAGCGGGAGTATACAATGAGCAGTTCTTC. Protein sequence: CASSQVAGVYNEQFF.

The J gene is TRBJ2-5, the V gene TRBV28; unclear D gene. Trimming took 3 bases from V and 2 from J, leaving 4 bases between them. Germline V gene data show CDR1 as MDHEN and CDR2 as SYDVKM. The CDR3 has 12 residues. The CDR3 loop reads CASSFLQETQYF. DNA of the CDR3: TGTGCCAGCAGTTTTCTTCAAGAGACCCAGTACTTC.

The chain is built from TRBV7-3 and TRBJ1-2; 7 bases match TRBD1. V was clipped by 5 bases and J by 3 bases; unmatched bases: 6. CDR3 size: 14 residues. The germline gives CDR1 SGHTA, CDR2 FQGTGA. The CDR3 nucleotides are TGTGCCAGCAGCATGACAGGGTCTGACTATGGCTACACCTTC. Its protein is CASSMTGSDYGYTF. Together with reference TRBV7-3 and TRBJ1-2, the CDR3 gives the full variable domain: GAGVSQTPSNKVTEKGKYVELRCDPISGHTALYWYRQSLGQGPEFLIYFQGTGAADDSGLPNDRFFAVRPEGSVSTLKIQRTERGDSAVYLCASSMTGSDYGYTFGSGTRLTVV.

Note on this clonotype: The junction departs from germline at one end; a sequencing error may be responsible. This chain uses TRBV7-9 with TRBJ1-2; the D is unclear. CDR1 is SEHNR and CDR2 is FQNEAQ in the germline V gene (reference sequence). The CDR3 runs to 15 residues. Here the CDR3 DNA reads TGTGCCAGCAGCTTAGGTTCGAGTAGGCCTTATGCCTACACCTTC. As protein: CASSLGSSRPYAYTF. The full variable domain, completed using reference TRBV7-9 and TRBJ1-2, is DTGVSQNPRHKITKRGQNVTFRCDPISEHNRLYWYRQTLGQGPEFLTYFQNEAQLEKSRLLSDRFSAERPKGSFSTLEIQRTEQGDSAMYLCASSLGSSRPYAYTFGSGTRLTVV.

Details on this clonotype: One end of the junction fails to match germline, which may point to a read error. V and J are TRBV4-1 and TRBJ2-7; 7 bases map to TRBD1. Germline loops: CDR1 MGHRA, CDR2 YSYEKL. The CDR3 is 14 residues long. CDR3 in DNA: TGCACCAGCAGCCTGCGGACAGGATCCTACGAGCAGTACTTC. This codes for CTSSLRTGSYEQYF.

CDR3 DNA sequence: TGTGCCAGCTCACCCAACAGTTATCCAAACTATGGCTACACCTTC. As protein: CASSPNSYPNYGYTF. This chain links TRBV18 with TRBJ1-2; D is unclear. V was cut by 3 bases and J by 2 bases, with 13 bases left in between. Germline CDR1 and CDR2: KGHSH and LQKENI. The CDR3 has 15 residues.

V usage is TRBV5-1 and J usage is TRBJ2-7, with TRBD1 matching 9 bases. The CDR3 is 14 amino acids. CDR1 is SGHRS and CDR2 is YFSETQ in the germline V gene. V lost 4 bases and J lost 4; bases outside the gene matches: 6. The CDR3, as DNA: TGCGCCAGCAGCCATGGACAGGGGAGTTACGAGCAGTACTTC. Translated, it gives CASSHGQGSYEQYF.

The chain combines TRBV14 with TRBJ2-3; D gene uncertain. The V gene lost 2 bases and the J gene lost 1 base, with 4 bases spanning the gap. The CDR3 is 13 residues long. CDR1 SGHDN and CDR2 FVKESK come from the germline V gene. CDR3: CASSQWGTDTQYF. The CDR3 DNA reads as TGTGCCAGCAGCCAATGGGGCACAGATACGCAGTATTTT. Full variable domain (rest looked up from reference TRBV14 and TRBJ2-3): EAGVTQFPSHSVIEKGQTVTLRCDPISGHDNLYWYRRVMGKEIKFLLHFVKESKQDESGMPNNRFLAERTGGTYSTLKVQPAELEDSGVYFCASSQWGTDTQYFGPGTRLTVL.